A single sample is the source of the 29 T cell receptor beta chains below, sequenced in a study of T cell responses to AZD1222 COVID-19 vaccine. Only in-frame clones appear in the TCRdb table, and some are missing; sequencing was by immunoSEQ multiplex PCR. The table includes 150,000 to 200,000 clones, about 93% detected once. The sequenced sample was peripheral blood, obtained 28 days after the second dose of the MenACWY control vaccine. All receptors derive from an adult who received the MenACWY meningococcal vaccine as a control.

The chain couples TRBV7-9 to TRBJ2-7; TRBD1 matches at 8 bases. The CDR3 sequence is 14 residues long. Germline V lookup: CDR1 SEHNR, CDR2 FQNEAQ (reference sequence). With 5 bases clipped from V and 2 bases from J, the junction kept 5 bases outside the gene matches. The CDR3 coding sequence is TGTGCCAGCAGCCCCGGGACAGGTACCTACGAGCAGTACTTC. Its translation is CASSPGTGTYEQYF.

This clone was counted a single time. This chain links TRBV12-3 or TRBV12-4 with TRBJ1-5; D is unresolved. The length of the CDR3 is 12 residues. Trimming shortened V by 2 bases and J by 7 bases, and 6 bases separated the two germline ends. CDR3 sequence (DNA): TGTGCCAGCAGTTTATCGAGGCAGCCCCAGCATTTT. Protein product: CASSLSRQPQHF.

The rearrangement uses TRBV2 and TRBJ2-1; D gene unclear. The V end was cut by 7 bases, the J end by 8 bases, with 12 bases between. CDR3 size: 12 residues. Germline V gives CDR1 SNHLY, CDR2 FYNNEI. Here the CDR3 DNA reads TGTGCCAGCAAGGGTAGCCTCTATGAGCAGTTCTTC. This gives the protein CASKGSLYEQFF.

This chain links TRBV7-3 with TRBJ2-5, with 10 bases lining up with TRBD2. Per the germline V gene, CDR1 is SGHTA and CDR2 is FQGTGA. This CDR3 comprises 17 residues. Germline trimming cut 1 base from V and 1 base from J; bases unmatched to any gene: 6. The CDR3 DNA is TGTGCCAGCAGCTTAATGGGGGCTAGCGGGGGCCAAGAGACCCAGTACTTC. Its translation is CASSLMGASGGQETQYF.

This chain joins TRBV7-9 and TRBJ2-7; 12 bases match TRBD1. From germline, CDR1 is SEHNR and CDR2 FQNEAQ (reference sequence). V shed 8 bases and J 7 bases; nucleotides not matched to a gene: 6. The CDR3 has 13 amino acids. The CDR3 bases are TGTGCCAGCGCCAGGGACAGGGGGCAAGAGCAGTACTTC. It translates to CASARDRGQEQYF. Combining the CDR3 with reference TRBV7-9 and TRBJ2-7 gives the whole variable domain DTGVSQNPRHKITKRGQNVTFRCDPISEHNRLYWYRQTLGQGPEFLTYFQNEAQLEKSRLLSDRFSAERPKGSFSTLEIQRTEQGDSAMYLCASARDRGQEQYFGPGTRLTVT.

The chain combines TRBV4-1 with TRBJ1-2; TRBD1 is a possible D gene (5 bases). The CDR3 sequence is 17 residues long. With 0 bases removed from V and 1 base from J, the gap between germline ends came to 15 bases. CDR1 is MGHRA and CDR2 is YSYEKL in the germline V gene. The CDR3 nucleotides read TGCGCCAGCAGCCAAGATATGGGAGGGGAGGGTAACTATGGCTACACCTTC. It translates to CASSQDMGGEGNYGYTF.

The count of this clone is one. V is TRBV27 and J is TRBJ1-4; possible D gene TRBD1, 5 bases. Germline CDR1 reads MNHEY; CDR2 reads SMNVEV (reference sequence). The V end was cut by 3 bases, the J end by 4 bases, with 9 bases between. The CDR3 contains 14 residues. The CDR3 DNA sequence: TGTGCCAGCAGTTTCGGGGGGGGTAATGAAAAACTGTTTTTT. It codes for CASSFGGGNEKLFF.

V and J are TRBV11-2 and TRBJ2-1; D is unresolved. The CDR3 covers 11 residues. The V and J ends lost 3 bases and 8 bases respectively, with 5 bases between them. Germline V gives CDR1 SGHAT, CDR2 FQNNGV. The CDR3 nucleotides read TGTGCCAGCAGCTTGGGGTATGAGCAGTTCTTC. Protein sequence: CASSLGYEQFF. The full variable domain, completed using reference TRBV11-2 and TRBJ2-1, is EAGVAQSPRYKIIEKRQSVAFWCNPISGHATLYWYQQILGQGPKLLIQFQNNGVVDDSQLPKDRFSAERLKGVDSTLKIQPAKLEDSAVYLCASSLGYEQFFGPGTRLTVL.

This rearrangement joins TRBV7-9 to TRBJ1-5, with unresolved D. V shed 0 bases and J shed 1 base, with 7 bases lying between them. This CDR3 region has 15 residues. Germline V gene sequence: CDR1 SEHNR, CDR2 FQNEAQ (reference sequence). This CDR3 is CASSLAAASNQPQHF. In DNA form, the CDR3 reads TGTGCCAGCAGCTTAGCGGCTGCGAGCAATCAGCCCCAGCATTTT.

V gene TRBV6-4 combines with J gene TRBJ2-3; 10 positions agree with TRBD2. This CDR3 is built from 15 residues. With V trimmed by 6 bases and J by 2 bases, 5 bases remained unmatched. The germline gives CDR1 MRHNA, CDR2 SNTAGT. CDR3 residues: CASRLSGGATDTQYF. CDR3 coding DNA: TGTGCCAGCAGGCTAAGCGGGGGGGCCACAGATACGCAGTATTTT.

This CDR3 is CASSPLPSLGYSPLHF. The CDR3 DNA sequence: TGTGCCAGCAGCCCCTTACCGTCTTTAGGGTACTCACCCCTCCACTTT. The chain is built from TRBV27 and TRBJ1-6; D is undetermined. Germline loops: CDR1 MNHEY, CDR2 SMNVEV (reference sequence). The CDR3 sequence is 16 residues long. Trimming pared 6 bases from V and 10 bases from J, leaving 22 bases between.

The chain joins TRBV7-2 to TRBJ1-1; possibly TRBD1 for D (5 bases). Trimming cost V 4 bases and J 4 bases, with 13 bases left between them. CDR3 length: 14 residues. Germline-derived CDR1 and CDR2 are SGHTA and FQGNSA. The CDR3 loop is CASSSSSRGTEAFF. The DNA for the CDR3 is TGTGCCAGCAGCTCATCCTCGAGGGGCACTGAAGCTTTCTTT.

The chain recombines TRBV6-5 with TRBJ2-3, with 10 bases lining up with TRBD2. The CDR3 has 15 amino acids. V lost 6 bases and J lost 4; bases outside the gene matches: 7. Germline loops: CDR1 MNHEY, CDR2 SVGAGI. The CDR3 spells CASRNSGGHADTQYF. In DNA form, the CDR3 reads TGTGCCAGCAGGAATAGCGGGGGGCACGCAGATACGCAGTATTTT.

A word on this clone: One end of the junction is discordant with germline, which a read error may explain. V is TRBV29-1 and J is TRBJ2-7; 10 nucleotides match TRBD1. The V gene's germline CDR1 is SQVTM and CDR2 ANQGSEA. The CDR3 loop spans 13 amino acids. DNA of the CDR3: TGCAGCGCTGAAAGACAGGGGGCAGGCGAGCAGTACTTC. It yields the protein CSAERQGAGEQYF.

The chain's CDR3 is CASSVASGAQDTQYF. The CDR3 coding sequence is TGTGCCAGCAGCGTAGCTTCGGGGGCGCAAGATACGCAGTATTTT. J is TRBJ2-3 and V is TRBV9; D possibly matches TRBD1 or TRBD2 (6 bases each). CDR3 size: 15 residues. Looked up from germline, CDR1 is SGDLS and CDR2 is YYNGEE. The germline V and J ends were trimmed by 0 bases and 5 bases, with 13 bases remaining between them.

The chain links TRBV12-1 to TRBJ1-2; the table's D gene call, TRBD1, was not cross checked with the DNA. TRBV12-1 is reported as a pseudogene. This CDR3 is 13 amino acids long. As DNA, the CDR3 is TGTGCCAGCAGCTTTAACAGGTTCTATGGCTACACCTTC. It encodes CASSFNRFYGYTF.

The chain is built from TRBV6-2 or TRBV6-3 and TRBJ1-2; the D is unclear. Germline V gene lookup returns CDR1 MNHEY and CDR2 SVGEGT. The CDR3 sequence is 12 residues long. The V end was cut by 4 bases, the J end by 4 bases, with 7 bases between. CDR3 sequence: CASSFRVYGYTF. The CDR3 coding sequence is TGTGCCAGCAGTTTCCGGGTCTATGGCTACACCTTC.

The V gene is TRBV3-1 (or the pseudogene TRBV3-2), the J gene TRBJ2-3; D gene uncertain. CDR1 is LGHDT, CDR2 YNNKEL, per germline (reference sequence). CDR3 length: 13 residues. V was trimmed by 1 base and J by 6 bases, leaving 8 bases between them. Written as DNA, the CDR3 is TGTGCCAGCAGCCAAGTACGGTCGGATACGCAGTATTTT. Its translation: CASSQVRSDTQYF.

This clone was detected once. This chain links TRBV25-1 with TRBJ2-5; 9 nucleotides match TRBD1. The trim removed 2 bases at V and 3 bases at J, leaving 4 bases unmatched. Germline CDR1 is MGHDK and CDR2 is SYGVNS. This CDR3 is 15 amino acids long. The CDR3 loop is CASSEPGQGKETQYF. CDR3 nucleotide sequence: TGTGCCAGCAGTGAACCGGGACAGGGAAAAGAGACCCAGTACTTC.

The chain combines TRBV11-2 with TRBJ1-3, with D hard to call. Per germline, CDR1 SGHAT and CDR2 FQNNGV. The CDR3 loop spans 13 amino acids. V was pared by 1 base and J by 3 bases, with 4 bases between. CDR3 in amino acids: CASSLGLGNTIYF. CDR3 DNA sequence: TGTGCCAGCAGCTTAGGGCTTGGAAACACCATATATTTT.

The chain joins TRBV29-1 to TRBJ1-2; TRBD1 matches at 12 bases. This CDR3 region has 13 residues. The V and J ends lost 6 bases and 8 bases, in that order; junction bases with no gene match: 7. Germline CDR1 SQVTM, CDR2 ANQGSEA. CDR3 nucleotide sequence: TGCAGCGTCCGGGACAGGGGGCTTCGGGGCTACACCTTC. This sequence encodes CSVRDRGLRGYTF.

In this sample, this clone turned up a few times. The V gene is TRBV3-1 (or the pseudogene TRBV3-2), the J gene TRBJ1-1; 9 nucleotides align to TRBD1. Germline V gene sequence: CDR1 LGHDT, CDR2 YNNKEL (reference sequence). The CDR3 is 15 residues long. J was trimmed by 1 base and V by 0 bases; bases with no gene match: 0. CDR3 region: CASSQEGQGNTEAFF. CDR3 in DNA: TGTGCCAGCAGCCAAGAGGGACAGGGGAACACTGAAGCTTTCTTT.

With respect to this clone: The identical CDR3 is also encoded by other nucleotide sequences in the sample. The genes are TRBV29-1 and TRBJ1-3; D is unclear. From germline, CDR1 is SQVTM and CDR2 ANQGSEA. Deletions cut 6 bases from V and 1 base from J, with 16 bases between. The CDR3 spans 15 residues. The CDR3 nucleotides read TGCAGCGTCGAGACGGGTCGATCATCTGGAAACACCATATATTTT. The encoded protein is CSVETGRSSGNTIYF.

This clone was found once. The chain uses TRBV2 and TRBJ1-5, with TRBD1 matching over 7 bases. Unmatched junction bases numbered 11, after V lost 9 bases and J lost 0 bases. The CDR3 runs to 16 residues. Germline V gene sequence: CDR1 SNHLY, CDR2 FYNNEI. The CDR3 here is CASRKTGQSSNQPQHF. CDR3 bases: TGTGCCAGTCGGAAAACGGGACAGAGTAGCAATCAGCCCCAGCATTTT.

The V call is TRBV5-1, the J call TRBJ2-2, with 10 bases matching TRBD2. The V and J ends lost 3 bases and 0 bases, in that order; junction bases with no gene match: 8. CDR3 size: 18 residues. CDR1 and CDR2 (germline): SGHRS, YFSETQ. The CDR3 is CASSWASGGAANTGELFF. The CDR3 nucleotides read TGCGCCAGCAGCTGGGCTAGCGGGGGTGCTGCGAACACCGGGGAGCTGTTTTTT.

V usage is TRBV7-9 and J usage is TRBJ1-2; TRBD1 agrees at 12 bases. With 5 bases clipped from V and 6 bases from J, the junction kept 7 bases outside the gene matches. Per the germline V gene, CDR1 is SEHNR and CDR2 is FQNEAQ (reference sequence). The CDR3 covers 15 residues. The DNA of the CDR3 is TGTGCCAGCAGCCCTCCCGGGACAGGGGGCAATGGCTACACCTTC. Encoded protein: CASSPPGTGGNGYTF.

The CDR3 sequence: CASRPGLATGEQYF. The CDR3 nucleotides are TGTGCCAGTAGACCGGGACTAGCGACGGGGGAGCAGTACTTC. The chain combines TRBV19 with TRBJ2-7; 10 positions match TRBD2. After removal of 6 bases from V and 7 bases from J, the junction contained 9 bases not matched to a gene. CDR1 is LNHDA, CDR2 SQIVND, per germline (reference sequence). The CDR3 length is 14 residues.

The rearrangement links TRBV4-2 to TRBJ1-3; possible D gene TRBD1, 5 bases. V lost 5 bases and J lost 0, with 14 bases in between. The CDR3 covers 16 residues. Germline assignment: CDR1 LGHNA and CDR2 YNFKEQ. CDR3 protein: CASSARNRSSGNTIYF. The CDR3 DNA follows: TGTGCCAGCAGCGCCCGGAACAGGAGCTCTGGAAACACCATATATTTT.

CDR3 sequence reads: CASSETTGNTIYF. CDR3 DNA: TGCGCCAGCAGCGAAACGACTGGAAACACCATATATTTT. This sequence joins TRBV4-3 and TRBJ1-3; D gene ambiguous. Between the trimmed V and J ends, which lost 5 bases and 2 bases, there was a span of 7 bases. This CDR3 has 13 residues. In germline, CDR1 is LGHNA, CDR2 YSLEER.